This T cell receptor beta chain was captured by sequencing in a study of T cells in Graves' hyperthyroidism and ophthalmopathy. Study findings and constraints: Researchers found most expanded thyroid clonotypes above 0.001 in blood as well. Median prediction lead before ophthalmopathy onset was about 6.5 months with the model.

Researchers amplified the TCR beta CDR3 regions from RNA transcripts. The TCR CDR3 first-round RT-PCR relied on the HTBI primer set. MiXCR was run by TCRdb on the multiplex PCR reads, yielding one entry per CDR3 protein. In the table there are 600,000 or so distinct CDR3 sequences, around 46% of which are singletons. This clonotype was seen only a few times. Its antigen remains unidentified. The clonotype comes from a woman between 18 and 29 years old with Graves' hyperthyroidism. Specimen: peripheral blood or thyroid tissue (not recorded which).

This CDR3 is CASSDSGNLAGSPLHF. CDR3 nucleotide sequence: TGTGCCAGCAGTGACTCAGGGAACCTGGCGGGTTCACCCCTCCACTTT. The J gene is TRBJ1-6, the V gene TRBV6-4; D remains ambiguous. The CDR3 consists of 16 residues. The V and J ends lost 0 bases and 9 bases respectively, with 15 bases between them. The V gene's germline CDR1 is MRHNA and CDR2 SNTAGT.